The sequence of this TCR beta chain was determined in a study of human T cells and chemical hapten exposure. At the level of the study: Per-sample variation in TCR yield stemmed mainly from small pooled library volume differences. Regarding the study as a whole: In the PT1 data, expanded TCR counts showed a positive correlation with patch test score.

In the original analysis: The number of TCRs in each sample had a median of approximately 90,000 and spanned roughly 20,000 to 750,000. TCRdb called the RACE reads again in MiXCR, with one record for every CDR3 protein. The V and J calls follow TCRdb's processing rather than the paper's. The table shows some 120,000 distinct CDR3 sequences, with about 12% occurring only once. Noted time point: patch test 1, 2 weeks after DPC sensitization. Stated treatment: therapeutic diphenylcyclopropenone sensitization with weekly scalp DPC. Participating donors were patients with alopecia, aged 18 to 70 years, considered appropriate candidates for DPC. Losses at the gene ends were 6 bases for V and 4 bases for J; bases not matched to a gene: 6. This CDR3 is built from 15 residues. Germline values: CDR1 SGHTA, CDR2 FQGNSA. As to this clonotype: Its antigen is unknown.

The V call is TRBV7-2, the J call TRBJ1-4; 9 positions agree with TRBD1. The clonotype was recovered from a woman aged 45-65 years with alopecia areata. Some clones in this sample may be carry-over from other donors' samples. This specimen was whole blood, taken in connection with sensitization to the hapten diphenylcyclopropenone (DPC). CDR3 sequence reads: CASRGQGLDNEKLFF. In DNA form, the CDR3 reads TGTGCCAGCAGAGGACAGGGGTTAGATAATGAAAAACTGTTTTTT.